This record looks at one T cell receptor beta chain sequence and its context. Its antigen is not known. This specimen comes from a study of CD8+ T cells in alopecia areata. Study results and caveats: Against the mouse data, patients shared TCRs less clearly, possibly for HLA reasons. In lesional scalp, particularly from alopecia totalis/universalis, clonality was higher than in normal scalp.

V lost 4 bases and J lost 5, with 17 bases in between. Germline lookup yields CDR1 SGHVS and CDR2 FNYEAQ. The CDR3 is made up of 15 amino acids. cDNA reverse transcribed from extracted RNA served as the sequencing template. The data were produced by immunoSEQ multiplex PCR, yet TCRdb's version contains in-frame clones alone and is incomplete. The sample lists approximately 3,600 clones; approximately 74% were seen once. This sequence joins TRBV7-6 and TRBJ2-5; D is possibly TRBD1 or TRBD2 (5 bases each). This receptor was obtained from a human donor in good health. Sequencing was carried out using skin. The CDR3, as DNA: TGTGCCAGCAGCTCGGGACCCCGCCTAATGGAGACCCAGTACTTC. Translating it yields CASSSGPRLMETQYF. Based on the CDR3 plus reference TRBV7-6 and TRBJ2-5, the full variable domain is GAGVSQSPRYKVTKRGQDVALRCDPISGHVSLYWYRQALGQGPEFLTYFNYEAQQDKSGLPNDRFSAERPEGSISTLTIQRTEQRDSAMYRCASSSGPRLMETQYFGPGTRLLVL.